This TCR beta chain was recovered during a study of control samples from healthy donors and cancer patients. Clones were sequenced by immunoSEQ multiplex PCR, and TCRdb holds only the in-frame ones, with some missing. The repertoire has roughly 100,000 clones, 80% to 90% of them found once; the top ten carry approximately 13%. This clone was recorded once. This CDR3 region has 16 residues. Germline V lookup: CDR1 LGHDT, CDR2 YNNKEL (reference sequence). V was pared by 1 base and J by 7 bases, with 8 bases of the junction left unmatched. This sequence was found in a woman aged 45-60 years in good health. The chain carries TRBV3-1 (or the pseudogene TRBV3-2) and TRBJ2-4, with 9 positions matching TRBD1. The specimen sequenced was blood. The CDR3 loop is CASSQVPGQGANIQYF. Written as DNA, the CDR3 is TGTGCCAGCAGCCAAGTCCCGGGACAGGGAGCGAACATTCAGTACTTC.